Shown below are 31 T cell receptor beta chains from a single sample sequenced in a study of shared clonotypes between healthy human individuals. TCRdb keeps only in-frame clones here, not all; method: immunoSEQ multiplex PCR. The sample lists around 1.1 million clones; about 80% were seen once. Input material: memory CD4+ T cells from PBMCs. The subset is: CD45RA-negative fraction. The receptors derive from a man aged 18 to 29 in good health. Some clones in this sample may be carry-over from other donors' samples.

V is TRBV6-1 and J is TRBJ2-7; D unclear. Germline V lookup: CDR1 MNHNS, CDR2 SASEGT. Trimming shortened V by 5 bases and J by 1 base, and 3 bases separated the two germline ends. This CDR3 region has 11 residues. DNA of the CDR3: TGTGCCAGCAGTCCTTCCTACGAGCAGTACTTC. Protein product: CASSPSYEQYF.

The chain has TRBV10-3 and TRBJ1-2; 10 nucleotides agree with TRBD1. Germline CDR1 is ENHRY and CDR2 is SYGVKD. The junction had 7 bases not matched to a gene; V was cut back by 2 bases and J by 7 bases. The CDR3 totals 15 residues. CDR3 sequence (DNA): TGTGCCATCAGTGAGGCGGGACAGGGGACTCGTGGCTACACCTTC. Translating gives CAISEAGQGTRGYTF.

The chain employs TRBV5-4 and TRBJ2-5; D gene uncertain. Trimming stripped 4 bases from V and 1 base from J, with 8 bases between. Germline-derived CDR1 and CDR2 are SGHNT and YYREEE (reference sequence). The CDR3 length is 13 residues. The CDR3 sequence is CASSNDTQETQYF. DNA of the CDR3: TGTGCCAGCAGCAACGACACCCAAGAGACCCAGTACTTC.

The V gene is TRBV2, the J gene TRBJ1-1; 7 bases fit TRBD1. V lost 7 bases and J lost 2; bases outside the gene matches: 4. Germline CDR1 reads SNHLY; CDR2 reads FYNNEI. The CDR3 is made up of 13 amino acids. The CDR3 protein is CASIRQGNTEAFF. DNA of the CDR3: TGTGCCAGCATCAGACAGGGAAACACTGAAGCTTTCTTT.

The gene calls are TRBV2 and TRBJ1-2; possibly TRBD1 for D (5 bases). This CDR3 spans 15 amino acids. Germline assignment: CDR1 SNHLY and CDR2 FYNNEI. V was pared by 1 base and J by 4 bases, with 13 bases between. Here the CDR3 reads CASSEVRGSGYGYTF. The DNA for the CDR3 is TGTGCCAGCAGTGAAGTAAGGGGCAGTGGCTATGGCTACACCTTC.

The chain links TRBV5-1 to TRBJ1-1; D may be TRBD1 (5 bases). CDR3 size: 15 residues. V was pared by 5 bases and J by 1 base, with 15 bases between. Germline V lookup: CDR1 SGHRS, CDR2 YFSETQ. The CDR3 is CASRLAGTGNTEAFF. Written as DNA, the CDR3 is TGCGCCAGCAGATTAGCCGGGACGGGGAACACTGAAGCTTTCTTT.

J is TRBJ2-3 and V is TRBV2, with TRBD2 matching over 7 bases. Germline lookup yields CDR1 SNHLY and CDR2 FYNNEI. With 6 bases clipped from V and 4 bases from J, the junction kept 10 bases outside the gene matches. This CDR3 is 15 amino acids long. CDR3 in amino acids: CASRVPGGGSDTQYF. In DNA form, the CDR3 reads TGTGCCAGCAGAGTCCCGGGAGGAGGATCAGATACGCAGTATTTT.

In nucleotides, the CDR3 is TGCGCCAGCAGCTTTATCGGAGGAAACACCATATATTTT. This codes for CASSFIGGNTIYF. The gene calls are TRBV5-1 and TRBJ1-3; unclear D gene. The V gene's germline CDR1 is SGHRS and CDR2 YFSETQ. CDR3 length equals 13 residues. The germline V and J ends were trimmed by 2 bases and 4 bases, with 7 bases remaining between them.

The V call is TRBV18, the J call TRBJ2-7; 7 bases are shared with TRBD1. CDR1 and CDR2 from the germline V gene are KGHSH and LQKENI. This CDR3 has 14 residues. V shed 2 bases, J shed 2 bases, and the junction held 3 bases outside the gene matches. CDR3 loop: CASSPAGGTYEQYF. CDR3 nucleotides: TGTGCCAGCTCACCAGCAGGGGGTACCTACGAGCAGTACTTC. Filled out from reference TRBV18 and TRBJ2-7, the complete variable domain reads NAGVMQNPRHLVRRRGQEARLRCSPMKGHSHVYWYRQLPEEGLKFMVYLQKENIIDESGMPKERFSAEFPKEGPSILRIQQVVRGDSAAYFCASSPAGGTYEQYFGPGTRLTVT.

The chain links TRBV30 to TRBJ1-5; unclear D gene. Germline V gene lookup returns CDR1 GTSNPN and CDR2 SVGIG (reference sequence). The CDR3 is 15 residues long. V lost 3 bases and J lost 0, with 12 bases in between. The CDR3 coding sequence is TGTGCCTGGAGCCCTACATTGATTAGCAATCAGCCCCAGCATTTT. Translation: CAWSPTLISNQPQHF.

The chain joins TRBV14 to TRBJ2-2; TRBD1 matches at 10 bases. Germline CDR1 SGHDN, CDR2 FVKESK. The CDR3 contains 15 residues. Germline trimming cut 4 bases from V and 5 bases from J; bases unmatched to any gene: 4. CDR3 bases: TGTGCCAGCAGCCCGTGGACAGGGGGGACCGGGGAGCTGTTTTTT. This sequence encodes CASSPWTGGTGELFF.

This chain joins TRBV25-1 and TRBJ2-2; 7 bases line up with TRBD2. CDR1 MGHDK and CDR2 SYGVNS come from the germline V gene. J lost 0 bases, V lost 4 bases, and 8 bases had no gene match. The CDR3 covers 17 residues. CDR3 bases: TGTGCCAGCAGTGCCCCGGGGCTAGCGGCGAACACCGGGGAGCTGTTTTTT. Encoded protein: CASSAPGLAANTGELFF.

The rearrangement uses TRBV28 and TRBJ2-1; 8 bases line up with TRBD1. This CDR3 has 17 amino acids. V lost 2 bases, J lost 5 bases, and 11 bases stayed unmatched. CDR1 and CDR2 (germline): MDHEN, SYDVKM. CDR3 sequence reads: CASSLPLPGQDDNEQFF. Written as DNA, the CDR3 is TGTGCCAGCAGTTTACCACTCCCGGGACAGGACGACAATGAGCAGTTCTTC.

V and J are TRBV6-1 and TRBJ2-5; D ambiguous. V lost 2 bases and J lost 2, with 9 bases in between. The CDR3 has 14 residues. The V gene's germline CDR1 is MNHNS and CDR2 SASEGT. Here the CDR3 DNA reads TGTGCCAGCAGTGAACAGCTGCTGCAAGAGACCCAGTACTTC. Its protein product is CASSEQLLQETQYF.

The table lists this clone with a count of one. The chain carries TRBV7-9 and TRBJ2-7, with TRBD1 matching over 8 bases. J was trimmed by 2 bases and V by 5 bases; bases with no gene match: 2. The CDR3 sequence is 13 residues long. Germline V lookup: CDR1 SEHNR, CDR2 FQNEAQ (reference sequence). The CDR3 protein is CASSRQGTYEQYF. DNA for the CDR3: TGTGCCAGCAGCCGACAGGGGACCTACGAGCAGTACTTC.

The chain carries TRBV19 and TRBJ2-3; 9 nucleotides align to TRBD2. Germline values: CDR1 LNHDA, CDR2 SQIVND (reference sequence). The CDR3 sequence is 16 residues long. The V and J ends lost 9 bases and 1 base, in that order; junction bases with no gene match: 11. In nucleotides, the CDR3 is TGTGCCAGCAGCCCCTCGGCTAGCGGGGGCACAGATACGCAGTATTTT. Amino acids: CASSPSASGGTDTQYF.

CDR3 DNA: TGTGCCAGGGGGGGACTACCCTCCTACAATGAGCAGTTCTTC. Translation: CARGGLPSYNEQFF. The chain combines TRBV6-5 with TRBJ2-1; 7 bases align to TRBD2. The CDR3 consists of 14 residues. Germline CDR1 reads MNHEY; CDR2 reads SVGAGI. V was clipped by 9 bases and J by 0 bases; unmatched bases: 5.

This chain connects TRBV12-5 to TRBJ2-1; TRBD2 aligns across 12 bases. The germline gives CDR1 LGHNT, CDR2 FRNRAP. With V trimmed by 5 bases and J by 4 bases, 3 bases remained unmatched. This CDR3 has 15 amino acids. The CDR3 region has the DNA TGTGCTAGTGGTCGAGGACTAGCGGGGTACAATGAGCAGTTCTTC. Translated: CASGRGLAGYNEQFF.

The CDR3 protein is CASSLGLYTDTQYF. CDR3 sequence (DNA): TGTGCCAGCAGTTTAGGGCTCTACACAGATACGCAGTATTTT. The J gene is TRBJ2-3, the V gene TRBV27; unclear D gene. The CDR3 consists of 14 residues. The V and J ends lost 2 bases and 2 bases respectively, with 8 bases between them. Germline CDR1 MNHEY, CDR2 SMNVEV (reference sequence).

In this sample, this clone turned up once. The J gene is TRBJ1-2, the V gene TRBV28, with D uncertain. The CDR3 has 15 amino acids. Deletions cut 5 bases from V and 5 bases from J, with 18 bases between. Per germline, CDR1 MDHEN and CDR2 SYDVKM. CDR3 amino acids: CASSPPMAHGYGYTF. The CDR3 coding sequence is TGTGCCAGCAGTCCGCCGATGGCCCACGGATATGGCTACACCTTC.

This clone appeared once. The rearrangement joins TRBV27 to TRBJ1-2, with 11 bases that match TRBD1. This CDR3 has 17 amino acids. With V trimmed by 6 bases and J by 1 base, 10 bases remained unmatched. CDR1 MNHEY and CDR2 SMNVEV come from the germline V gene (reference sequence). CDR3 sequence reads: CASRPPPGQGDNYGYTF. CDR3 nucleotide sequence: TGTGCCAGCAGACCTCCCCCGGGACAGGGGGATAACTATGGCTACACCTTC.

As regards this clone: Other DNA sequences from this sample encode an identical CDR3 as well. J is TRBJ1-5 and V is TRBV19, with unresolved D. The length of the CDR3 is 12 residues. Germline values: CDR1 LNHDA, CDR2 SQIVND (reference sequence). The ends were cut back, 10 bases at V and 4 bases at J, with 11 bases in the middle. CDR3 in amino acids: CATRQGNQPQHF. CDR3 bases: TGTGCCACTCGCCAAGGGAATCAGCCCCAGCATTTT.

The rearrangement joins TRBV7-2 to TRBJ2-7; D ambiguous. Germline CDR1 reads SGHTA; CDR2 reads FQGNSA. With 5 bases removed from V and 3 bases from J, the gap between germline ends came to 8 bases. This CDR3 has 12 residues. Here the CDR3 reads CASSADGYEQYF. The CDR3 bases are TGTGCCAGCAGCGCGGACGGCTACGAGCAGTACTTC.

Of note for this clone: In the same sample, other DNA sequences code for this CDR3. The chain uses TRBV4-2 and TRBJ1-5; possible D gene TRBD1, 5 bases. V gave up 0 bases and J gave up 0 bases, with 9 bases separating them. Germline V gives CDR1 LGHNA, CDR2 YNFKEQ. The CDR3 length is 16 residues. Here the CDR3 reads CASSQDAGDSNQPQHF. DNA of the CDR3: TGTGCCAGCAGCCAAGATGCGGGGGATAGCAATCAGCCCCAGCATTTT.

The V and J genes are TRBV5-1 and TRBJ2-3; maybe TRBD1 (6 bases). The germline CDR1 and CDR2 sequences are SGHRS and YFSETQ. The CDR3 loop spans 13 amino acids. The CDR3 nucleotides are TGCGCAGACTATTTGGGGGCAACAGATACGCAGTATTTT. Its translation is CADYLGATDTQYF.

The chain uses TRBV9 and TRBJ2-7; a possible D gene is TRBD2 (6 bases). The CDR3 loop spans 18 amino acids. The V end was cut by 0 bases, the J end by 4 bases, with 23 bases between. Germline CDR1 reads SGDLS; CDR2 reads YYNGEE. The CDR3 sequence: CASSVGGPLGGTGYEQYF. For the CDR3, the DNA is TGTGCCAGCAGCGTAGGGGGCCCCCTCGGCGGGACGGGGTACGAGCAGTACTTC. Filled out from reference TRBV9 and TRBJ2-7, the complete variable domain reads DSGVTQTPKHLITATGQRVTLRCSPRSGDLSVYWYQQSLDQGLQFLIQYYNGEERAKGNILERFSAQQFPDLHSELNLSSLELGDSALYFCASSVGGPLGGTGYEQYFGPGTRLTVT.

The chain links TRBV2 to TRBJ1-3; TRBD1 matches at 7 bases. The ends lost 11 bases at V and 0 bases at J; junction bases unmatched: 10. The V gene's germline CDR1 is SNHLY and CDR2 FYNNEI. CDR3 length: 15 residues. CDR3 in amino acids: CAQHAAGGSGNTIYF. CDR3 DNA: TGTGCCCAACATGCTGCAGGGGGCTCTGGAAACACCATATATTTT.

This clone was counted between two and nine times. The V gene is TRBV5-6, the J gene TRBJ1-3, with D possibly TRBD1 on 5 matching bases. Trimming removed 4 bases from V and 0 bases from J, with 11 bases in between. Germline V gene lookup returns CDR1 SGHDT and CDR2 YYEEEE. The CDR3 contains 15 residues. CDR3 nucleotides: TGTGCCAGCAGCCCGGGACCGACCTCTGGAAACACCATATATTTT. Translating gives CASSPGPTSGNTIYF.

The CDR3 spells CASSLASAGSGEQFF. In DNA, the CDR3 is TGTGCCAGCAGCTTAGCATCAGCGGGAAGTGGTGAGCAGTTCTTC. V is TRBV7-6 and J is TRBJ2-1; 7 bases agree with TRBD2. This CDR3 comprises 15 residues. The J segment lost 9 bases and the V segment lost 0 bases, leaving 8 bases of the junction unmatched. Per the germline V gene, CDR1 is SGHVS and CDR2 is FNYEAQ.

This chain uses TRBV6-5 with TRBJ1-1; D might be TRBD1 (6 bases). This CDR3 spans 14 amino acids. Per the germline V gene, CDR1 is MNHEY and CDR2 is SVGAGI. V was cut by 4 bases and J by 1 base, with 10 bases left in between. The CDR3 protein is CASSLTGTNTEAFF. As DNA, the CDR3 is TGTGCCAGCAGTTTAACAGGGACGAACACTGAAGCTTTCTTT.

The V and J genes are TRBV4-1 and TRBJ2-2; TRBD2 agrees at 13 bases. The ends lost 0 bases at V and 2 bases at J; junction bases unmatched: 12. CDR3 length equals 21 residues. Germline V gene data show CDR1 as MGHRA and CDR2 as YSYEKL. Here the CDR3 DNA reads TGCGCCAGCAGCCAAGAAAGGACCCGACTAGCGGGAGGACGCAACACCGGGGAGCTGTTTTTT. This translates into CASSQERTRLAGGRNTGELFF.